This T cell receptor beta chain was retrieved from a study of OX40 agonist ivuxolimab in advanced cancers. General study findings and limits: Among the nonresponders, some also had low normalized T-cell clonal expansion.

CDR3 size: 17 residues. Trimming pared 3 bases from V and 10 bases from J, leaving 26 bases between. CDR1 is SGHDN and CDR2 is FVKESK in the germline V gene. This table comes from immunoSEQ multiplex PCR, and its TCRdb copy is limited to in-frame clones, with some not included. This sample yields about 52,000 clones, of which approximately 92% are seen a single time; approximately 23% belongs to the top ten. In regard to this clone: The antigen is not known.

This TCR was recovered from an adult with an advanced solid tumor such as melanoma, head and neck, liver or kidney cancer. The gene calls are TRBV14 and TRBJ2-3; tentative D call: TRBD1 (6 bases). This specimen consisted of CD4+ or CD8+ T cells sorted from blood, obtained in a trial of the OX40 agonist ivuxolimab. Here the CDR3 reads CASSHNLGGQPLVSQYF. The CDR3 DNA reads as TGTGCCAGCAGCCACAACTTAGGAGGACAGCCCCTGGTATCGCAGTATTTT.